A single TCR beta chain is shown here with its context. The repertoire was sequenced with immunoSEQ multiplex PCR; TCRdb's copy has only in-frame clones and lacks some. The repertoire holds about 180,000 clones, with roughly three quarters as singletons. The data were obtained in a study of blood T cell repertoires in COVID-19. Whole-study context: PBMCs, B-cell-depleted T cells, or T cells were the source of the cDNA or gDNA that made up the material.

Germline-derived CDR1 and CDR2 are ENHRY and SYGVKD. V lost 0 bases to trimming and J lost 8 bases, with 13 bases between them. This CDR3 has 14 amino acids. The chain links TRBV10-3 to TRBJ1-2, with D hard to call. The sequence came from a man aged 55 to 69 who had been exposed to COVID-19. Material for sequencing was PBMCs or T cells enriched from blood (not recorded which). The CDR3 nucleotides read TGTGCCATCAGTGAGTCGAGCCGCCCGGGGGGCTACACCTTC. It is translated as CAISESSRPGGYTF.